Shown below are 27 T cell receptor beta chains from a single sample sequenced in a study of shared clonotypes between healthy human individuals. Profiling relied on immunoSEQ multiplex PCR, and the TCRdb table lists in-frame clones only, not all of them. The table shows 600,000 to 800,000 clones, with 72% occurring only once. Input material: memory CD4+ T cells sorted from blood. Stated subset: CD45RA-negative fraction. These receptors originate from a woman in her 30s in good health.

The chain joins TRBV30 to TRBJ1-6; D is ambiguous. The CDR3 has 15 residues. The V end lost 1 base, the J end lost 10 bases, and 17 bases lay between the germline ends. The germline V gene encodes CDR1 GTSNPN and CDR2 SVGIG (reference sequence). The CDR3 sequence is CAWSGYGGSRSPLHF. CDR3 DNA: TGTGCCTGGAGTGGCTATGGCGGGTCTCGATCACCCCTCCACTTT.

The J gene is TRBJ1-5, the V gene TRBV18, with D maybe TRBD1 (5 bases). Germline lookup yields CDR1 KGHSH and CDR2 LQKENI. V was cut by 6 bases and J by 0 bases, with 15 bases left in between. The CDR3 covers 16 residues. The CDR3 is CASSNQSGTSNQPQHF. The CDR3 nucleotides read TGTGCCAGCTCTAACCAGTCAGGGACTAGCAATCAGCCCCAGCATTTT.

As DNA, the CDR3 is TGTGCCATCAGTGAGGGAGCGAGACTAGCAACAGATACGCAGTATTTT. Protein product: CAISEGARLATDTQYF. This rearrangement joins TRBV10-3 to TRBJ2-3; 7 bases line up with TRBD2. Germline V gives CDR1 ENHRY, CDR2 SYGVKD. The CDR3 is 16 residues long. V shed 2 bases, J shed 3 bases, and the junction held 8 bases outside the gene matches.

Here the CDR3 DNA reads TGTGCCAGCAGGTCCACCGGGGAGCTGTTTTTT. This codes for CASRSTGELFF. The chain uses TRBV7-6 and TRBJ2-2, with D hard to call. With 6 bases removed from V and 4 bases from J, the gap between germline ends came to 3 bases. This CDR3 contains 11 residues. Per germline, CDR1 SGHVS and CDR2 FNYEAQ.

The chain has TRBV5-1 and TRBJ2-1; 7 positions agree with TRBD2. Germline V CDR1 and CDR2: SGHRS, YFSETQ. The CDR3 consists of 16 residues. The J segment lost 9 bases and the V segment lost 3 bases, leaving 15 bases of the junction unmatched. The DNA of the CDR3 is TGCGCCAGCAGCTGGGGGTCCGCGGGAGTTGAAGGTGAGCAGTTCTTC. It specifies CASSWGSAGVEGEQFF. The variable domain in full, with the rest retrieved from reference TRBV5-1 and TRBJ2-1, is KAGVTQTPRYLIKTRGQQVTLSCSPISGHRSVSWYQQTPGQGLQFLFEYFSETQRNKGNFPGRFSGRQFSNSRSEMNVSTLELGDSALYLCASSWGSAGVEGEQFFGPGTRLTVL.

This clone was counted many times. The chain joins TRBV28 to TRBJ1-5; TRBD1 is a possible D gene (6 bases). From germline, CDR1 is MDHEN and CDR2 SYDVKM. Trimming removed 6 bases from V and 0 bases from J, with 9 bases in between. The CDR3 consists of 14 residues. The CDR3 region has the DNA TGTGCCAGCAGGGACAGCTATAGCAATCAGCCCCAGCATTTT. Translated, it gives CASRDSYSNQPQHF.

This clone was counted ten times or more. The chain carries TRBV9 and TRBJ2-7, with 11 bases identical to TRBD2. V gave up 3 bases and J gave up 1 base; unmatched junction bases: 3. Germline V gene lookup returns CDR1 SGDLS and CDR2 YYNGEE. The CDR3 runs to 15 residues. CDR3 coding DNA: TGTGCCAGCAGCGCGGGACTAGCGGCATCCTACGAGCAGTACTTC. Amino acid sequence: CASSAGLAASYEQYF.

The CDR3 loop reads CASRSQGRRAGNTIYF. The CDR3 DNA is TGTGCCAGCAGATCACAGGGGAGACGGGCTGGAAACACCATATATTTT. The J gene is TRBJ1-3, the V gene TRBV28, with 7 bases that match TRBD1. This CDR3 spans 16 amino acids. The germline gives CDR1 MDHEN, CDR2 SYDVKM. V gave up 6 bases and J gave up 2 bases; unmatched junction bases: 10.

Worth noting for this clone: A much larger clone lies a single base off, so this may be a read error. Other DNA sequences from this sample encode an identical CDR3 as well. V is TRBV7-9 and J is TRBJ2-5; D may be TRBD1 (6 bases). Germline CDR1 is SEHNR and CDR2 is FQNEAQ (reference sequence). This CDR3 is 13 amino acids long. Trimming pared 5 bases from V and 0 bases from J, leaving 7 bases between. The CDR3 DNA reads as TGTGCCAGCAGCCGGACAGACCAAGAGACCCAGTACTTC. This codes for CASSRTDQETQYF.

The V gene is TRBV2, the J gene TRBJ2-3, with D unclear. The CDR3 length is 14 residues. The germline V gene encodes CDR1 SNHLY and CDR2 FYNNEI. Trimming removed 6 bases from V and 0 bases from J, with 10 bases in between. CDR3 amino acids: CASREFVSTDTQYF. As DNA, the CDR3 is TGTGCCAGCAGGGAGTTCGTAAGCACAGATACGCAGTATTTT.

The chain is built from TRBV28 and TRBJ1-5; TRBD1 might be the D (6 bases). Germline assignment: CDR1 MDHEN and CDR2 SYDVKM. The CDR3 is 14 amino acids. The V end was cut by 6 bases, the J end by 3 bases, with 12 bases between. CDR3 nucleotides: TGTGCCAGCAGACCCTGGACAGTCAATCAGCCCCAGCATTTT. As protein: CASRPWTVNQPQHF.

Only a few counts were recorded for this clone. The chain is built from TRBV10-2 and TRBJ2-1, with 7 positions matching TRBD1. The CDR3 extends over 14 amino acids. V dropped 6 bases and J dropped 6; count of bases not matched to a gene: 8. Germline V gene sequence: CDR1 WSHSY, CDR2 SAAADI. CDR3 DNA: TGCGCCAGCAGGCCGGGACAGCAGGGCAATGAGCAGTTCTTC. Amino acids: CASRPGQQGNEQFF.

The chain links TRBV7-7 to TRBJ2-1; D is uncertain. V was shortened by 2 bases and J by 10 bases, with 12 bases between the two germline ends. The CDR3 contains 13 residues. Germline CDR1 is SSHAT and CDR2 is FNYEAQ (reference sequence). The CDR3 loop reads CASSLNMEQEQFF. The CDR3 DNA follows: TGTGCCAGCAGCTTAAATATGGAGCAGGAGCAGTTCTTC.

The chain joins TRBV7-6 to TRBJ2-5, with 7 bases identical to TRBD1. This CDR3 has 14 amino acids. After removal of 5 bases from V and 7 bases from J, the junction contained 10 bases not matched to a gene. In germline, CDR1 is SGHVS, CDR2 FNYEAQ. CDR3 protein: CASSPRDRGSTQYF. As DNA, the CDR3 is TGTGCCAGCAGCCCCCGGGACAGAGGTTCGACCCAGTACTTC.

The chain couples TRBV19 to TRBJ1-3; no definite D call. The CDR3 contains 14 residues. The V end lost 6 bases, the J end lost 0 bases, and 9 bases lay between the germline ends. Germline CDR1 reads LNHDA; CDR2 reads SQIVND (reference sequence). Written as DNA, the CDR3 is TGTGCCAGTAGCACAGACGACTCTGGAAACACCATATATTTT. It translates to CASSTDDSGNTIYF.

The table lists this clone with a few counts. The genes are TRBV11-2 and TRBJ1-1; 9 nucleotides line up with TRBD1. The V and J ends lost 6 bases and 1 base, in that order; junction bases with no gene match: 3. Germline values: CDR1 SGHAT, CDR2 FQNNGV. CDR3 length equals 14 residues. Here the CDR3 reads CASRAGQGNTEAFF. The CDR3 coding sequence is TGTGCCAGCAGGGCGGGACAGGGGAACACTGAAGCTTTCTTT.

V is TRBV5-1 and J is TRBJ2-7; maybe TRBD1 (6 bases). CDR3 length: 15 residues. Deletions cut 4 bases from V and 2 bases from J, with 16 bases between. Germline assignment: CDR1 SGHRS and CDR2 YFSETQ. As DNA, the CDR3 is TGCGCCAGCAGCACCGGACAGACACAACCCTACGAGCAGTACTTC. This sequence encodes CASSTGQTQPYEQYF.

The CDR3 coding sequence is TGCGCCACCGGACAGGGGAGTTGGACTGAAGCTTTCTTT. Translated: CATGQGSWTEAFF. V usage is TRBV10-2 and J usage is TRBJ1-1, with 9 bases fitting TRBD1. The CDR3 contains 13 residues. With 10 bases clipped from V and 5 bases from J, the junction kept 8 bases outside the gene matches. From germline, CDR1 is WSHSY and CDR2 SAAADI.

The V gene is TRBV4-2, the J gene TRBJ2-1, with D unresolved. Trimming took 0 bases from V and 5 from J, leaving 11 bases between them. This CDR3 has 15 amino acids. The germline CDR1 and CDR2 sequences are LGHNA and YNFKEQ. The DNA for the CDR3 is TGTGCCAGCAGCCAAGATGGCTCCCGAAACAATGAGCAGTTCTTC. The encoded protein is CASSQDGSRNNEQFF.

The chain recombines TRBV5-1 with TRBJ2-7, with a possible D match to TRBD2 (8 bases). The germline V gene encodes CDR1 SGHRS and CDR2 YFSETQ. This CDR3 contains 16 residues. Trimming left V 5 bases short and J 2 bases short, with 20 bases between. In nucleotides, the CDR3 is TGCGCCAGCAGAGTGTTAGCGGGGACAGATCCCTACGAGCAGTACTTC. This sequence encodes CASRVLAGTDPYEQYF.

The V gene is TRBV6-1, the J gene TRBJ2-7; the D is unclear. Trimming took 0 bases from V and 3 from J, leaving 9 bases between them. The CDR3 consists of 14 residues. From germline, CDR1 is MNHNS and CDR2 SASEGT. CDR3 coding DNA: TGTGCCAGCAGTGAAGCGCTGGCAAACTACGAGCAGTACTTC. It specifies CASSEALANYEQYF.

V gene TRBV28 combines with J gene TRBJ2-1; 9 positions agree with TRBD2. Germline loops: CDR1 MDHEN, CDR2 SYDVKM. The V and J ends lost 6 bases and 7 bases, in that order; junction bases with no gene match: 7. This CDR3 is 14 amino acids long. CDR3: CASSSGTSLNEQFF. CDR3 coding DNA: TGTGCCAGCAGCTCCGGGACTAGCTTAAATGAGCAGTTCTTC.

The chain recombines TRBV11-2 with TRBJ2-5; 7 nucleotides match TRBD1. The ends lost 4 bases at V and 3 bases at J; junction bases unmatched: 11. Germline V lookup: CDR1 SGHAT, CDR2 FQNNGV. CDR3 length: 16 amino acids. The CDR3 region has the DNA TGTGCCAGCAGCTACTACTTACAGGGGAAAAAAGAGACCCAGTACTTC. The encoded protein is CASSYYLQGKKETQYF.

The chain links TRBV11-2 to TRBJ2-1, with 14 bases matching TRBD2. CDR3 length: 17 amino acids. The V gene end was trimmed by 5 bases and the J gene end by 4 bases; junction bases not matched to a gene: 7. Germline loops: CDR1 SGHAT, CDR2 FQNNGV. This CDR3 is CASSTRLAGGIYNEQFF. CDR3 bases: TGTGCCAGCAGCACCCGACTAGCGGGAGGGATTTACAATGAGCAGTTCTTC.

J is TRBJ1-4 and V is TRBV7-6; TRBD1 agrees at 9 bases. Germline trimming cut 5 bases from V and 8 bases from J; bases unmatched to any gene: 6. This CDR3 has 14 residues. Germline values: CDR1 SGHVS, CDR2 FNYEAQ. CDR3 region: CASSQTGGDEKLFF. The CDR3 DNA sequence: TGTGCCAGCAGCCAAACAGGGGGCGACGAAAAACTGTTTTTT.

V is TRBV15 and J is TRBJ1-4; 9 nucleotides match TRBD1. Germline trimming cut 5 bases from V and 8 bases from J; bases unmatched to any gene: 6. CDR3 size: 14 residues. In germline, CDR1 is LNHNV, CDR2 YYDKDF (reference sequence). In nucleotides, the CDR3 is TGTGCCACCAGCCTACAGGGGGCGCGGGAAAAACTGTTTTTT. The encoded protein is CATSLQGAREKLFF.

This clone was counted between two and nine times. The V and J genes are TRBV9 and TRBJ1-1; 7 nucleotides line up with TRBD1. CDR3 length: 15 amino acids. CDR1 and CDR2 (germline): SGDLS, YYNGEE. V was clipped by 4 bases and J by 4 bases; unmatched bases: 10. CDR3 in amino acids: CASSPDPGGSTEAFF. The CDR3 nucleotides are TGTGCCAGCAGCCCCGATCCAGGGGGTTCCACTGAAGCTTTCTTT.